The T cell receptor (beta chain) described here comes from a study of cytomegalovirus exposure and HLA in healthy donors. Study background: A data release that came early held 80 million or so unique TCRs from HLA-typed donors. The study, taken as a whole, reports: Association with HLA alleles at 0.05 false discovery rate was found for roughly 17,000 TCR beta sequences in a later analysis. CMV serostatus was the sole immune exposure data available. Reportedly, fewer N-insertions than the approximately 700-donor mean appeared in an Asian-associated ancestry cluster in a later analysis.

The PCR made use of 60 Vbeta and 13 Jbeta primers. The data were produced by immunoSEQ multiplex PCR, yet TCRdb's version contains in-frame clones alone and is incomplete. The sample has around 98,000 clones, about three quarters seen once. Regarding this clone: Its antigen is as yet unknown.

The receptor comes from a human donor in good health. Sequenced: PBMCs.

CDR3: CASSGTGNGYTF. CDR3 bases: TGTGCCAGCAGTGGGACAGGGAATGGCTACACCTTC. The chain links TRBV27 to TRBJ1-2; 9 bases line up with TRBD1. Germline V gene sequence: CDR1 MNHEY, CDR2 SMNVEV (reference sequence). Trimming took 5 bases from V and 6 from J; bases not matched to a gene: 1. The CDR3 is 12 residues long.